The 23 T cell receptor beta chains reported below all come from one sample, sequenced in a study of molecular identifiers for immune sequencing clone quantification. TCRdb recomputed calls from the PCR reads with MiXCR, one row per CDR3 protein. The sample holds about 630,000 distinct CDR3 sequences, less than 30% seen once. The sequenced material came from naive CD8+ T cells from blood, with Jurkat cell RNA spiked in. Subset: FACS-sorted CD8+CD4-CCR7+CD45RA+ naive T cells. The receptor source for this set is a human donor in good health. Some libraries in this study had Jurkat cell RNA spiked in.

This clonotype was counted at least ten times. The chain recombines TRBV7-9 with TRBJ1-1; a possible D gene is TRBD1 (5 bases). This CDR3 region has 15 residues. In germline, CDR1 is SEHNR, CDR2 FQNEAQ (reference sequence). The V end was cut by 6 bases, the J end by 4 bases, with 18 bases between. This CDR3 reads CASRSPGPLITEAFF. In nucleotides, the CDR3 is TGTGCCAGCAGGTCCCCGGGACCACTGATCACTGAAGCTTTCTTT.

Concerning this clonotype itself: With a much larger clone just one base away, this may be a read error. The rearrangement uses TRBV30 and TRBJ2-6; D unresolved. CDR3 length: 14 amino acids. Germline assignment: CDR1 GTSNPN and CDR2 SVGIG (reference sequence). The CDR3 is CARSFDSGANVLTF. The CDR3 nucleotides read TGTGCCCGGAGTTTTGACTCTGGGGCCAACGTCCTGACTTTC.

This clonotype was counted many times. The gene calls are TRBV27 and TRBJ1-1; 7 nucleotides match TRBD1. The CDR3 consists of 15 residues. J gave up 5 bases and V 5 bases, and 11 bases lay outside the gene matches. Germline V gene data show CDR1 as MNHEY and CDR2 as SMNVEV (reference sequence). In DNA form, the CDR3 reads TGTGCCAGCAGTCCAGAGACAGGGAGGGAGACTGAAGCTTTCTTT. Amino acids: CASSPETGRETEAFF.

The CDR3 coding sequence is TGTGCCAGCAGTTTATCAAAAATACGGGAGCTGTTTTTT. Amino acid sequence: CASSLSKIRELFF. The V call is TRBV28, the J call TRBJ2-2; D ambiguous. Trimming took off 1 base at V and 9 bases at J, with 9 bases between the two ends. The CDR3 is made up of 13 amino acids. Germline CDR1 MDHEN, CDR2 SYDVKM.

This clonotype was seen many times. This chain uses TRBV6-2 or TRBV6-3 with TRBJ2-7; unclear D gene. Trimming shortened V by 5 bases and J by 3 bases, and 8 bases separated the two germline ends. CDR1 is MNHEY, CDR2 SVGEGT, per germline. There are 12 residues in the CDR3. The CDR3 coding sequence is TGTGCCAGCAGTCCGAAGAGCTACGAGCAGTACTTC. Its translation is CASSPKSYEQYF.

The genes are TRBV19 and TRBJ2-1, with 7 bases that match TRBD2. The CDR3 spans 14 residues. CDR1 and CDR2 (germline): LNHDA, SQIVND (reference sequence). Trimming at V came to 7 bases and at J to 4 bases, leaving 7 bases not matched to a gene. CDR3 DNA: TGTGCCAGTACTCCCTGGGGGGGATACAATGAGCAGTTCTTC. Residues: CASTPWGGYNEQFF.

This clonotype was counted ten times or more. V is TRBV4-3 and J is TRBJ1-1, with TRBD1 identical over 7 bases. CDR3 length equals 14 residues. V lost 6 bases and J lost 2; bases outside the gene matches: 6. Germline loops: CDR1 LGHNA, CDR2 YSLEER. The CDR3 DNA reads TGCGCCAGCAGTCCAGGGACAGCCAACACTGAAGCTTTCTTT. Its protein is CASSPGTANTEAFF.

A few counts support this clonotype. V gene TRBV20-1 combines with J gene TRBJ2-1, with unresolved D. CDR3 length: 12 residues. Trimming cost V 5 bases and J 7 bases, with 12 bases left between them. Germline-derived CDR1 and CDR2 are DFQATT and SNEGSKA (reference sequence). This chain's CDR3 is CSAWELANEQFF. In DNA form, the CDR3 reads TGCAGTGCTTGGGAACTGGCGAATGAGCAGTTCTTC.

The CDR3 protein is CSARGDFRDTQYF. As DNA, the CDR3 is TGCAGTGCTAGGGGCGACTTTCGGGATACGCAGTATTTT. The V and J genes are TRBV20-1 and TRBJ2-3, with D hard to call. Germline lookup yields CDR1 DFQATT and CDR2 SNEGSKA (reference sequence). V lost 3 bases and J 6 bases, leaving 13 bases between the germline ends. The CDR3 extends over 13 amino acids.

This clonotype has at least ten counts. The V call is TRBV6-2 or TRBV6-3, the J call TRBJ1-1; 7 nucleotides agree with TRBD1. Per the germline V gene, CDR1 is MNHEY and CDR2 is SVGEGT. The CDR3 spans 12 residues. V trimming: 6 bases; J trimming: 7 bases; junction bases outside the gene matches: 5. In nucleotides, the CDR3 is TGTGCCAGCAGCATGGACAGGTTTGAAGCTTTCTTT. Its translation is CASSMDRFEAFF.

With regard to this clonotype: A much larger clone differs by one base, so this may be a read error. J is TRBJ2-3 and V is TRBV6-5, with D possibly TRBD2 on 5 matching bases. The CDR3 has 14 amino acids. Germline lookup yields CDR1 MNHEY and CDR2 SVGAGI. The CDR3 region has the DNA TGTGACAGCAGCCCGCTCGGACTGTCAGATACGCAGTATTTT. Its translation: CDSSPLGLSDTQYF.

Notes on this clonotype: This may come from a read error, since a much larger clone is one base off. The chain has TRBV28 and TRBJ2-2; D might be TRBD2 (5 bases). The CDR3 is 15 residues long. Germline CDR1 is MDHEN and CDR2 is SYDVKM. The DNA of the CDR3 is TGTGCCAGCGGTTTCCGGGGAATTAACACCGGGGAGCTGTTTTTT. This codes for CASGFRGINTGELFF.

V gene TRBV6-6 combines with J gene TRBJ2-5; TRBD2 matches at 8 bases. The V gene end was trimmed by 6 bases and the J gene end by 3 bases; junction bases not matched to a gene: 12. Germline V gives CDR1 MNHNY, CDR2 SVGAGI (reference sequence). The CDR3 runs 16 residues. The CDR3 bases are TGTGCCAGCAGCCTCGGGTTAACTAGCGGAGAAGAGACCCAGTACTTC. This sequence encodes CASSLGLTSGEETQYF.

About this clonotype: A much larger clone sits a single nucleotide away, making a read error possible. The CDR3 sequence is CASSPTRVSGGTTDTQYF. DNA for the CDR3: TGTGCCAGCAGCCCCACGAGGGTTAGCGGGGGGACCACAGATACGCAGTATTTT. The chain couples TRBV7-9 to TRBJ2-3; TRBD2 matches 10 bases. With 5 bases clipped from V and 2 bases from J, the junction kept 13 bases outside the gene matches. The CDR3 loop spans 18 amino acids. Germline lookup yields CDR1 SEHNR and CDR2 FQNEAQ (reference sequence).

This clonotype was found many times. The J gene is TRBJ2-1, the V gene TRBV29-1; weak D call: TRBD2 (5 bases). Germline assignment: CDR1 SQVTM and CDR2 ANQGSEA. V was shortened by 4 bases and J by 4 bases, with 8 bases between the two germline ends. This CDR3 spans 12 amino acids. CDR3 sequence reads: CSVVGVYNEQFF. The CDR3 DNA sequence: TGCAGCGTTGTCGGGGTTTACAATGAGCAGTTCTTC.

Many counts were recorded for this clonotype. The chain uses TRBV29-1 and TRBJ1-1, with no clear D. V dropped 4 bases and J dropped 10 bases, with 10 bases sitting between them. Germline assignment: CDR1 SQVTM and CDR2 ANQGSEA. The CDR3 loop spans 10 amino acids. The CDR3 here is CSVVVVGAFF. The CDR3 bases are TGCAGCGTTGTGGTGGTTGGAGCTTTCTTT.

About this clonotype: This may be a read error, as it is one base from a much larger clone. The rearrangement joins TRBV7-2 to TRBJ2-2, with a possible D match to TRBD2 (6 bases). Germline V gene data show CDR1 as SGHTA and CDR2 as FQGNSA. The CDR3 sequence is 12 residues long. The CDR3 DNA reads TGTGCCAGCAGCCCGATCACCGGGGGGCTGTTTTTT. Its protein product is CASSPITGGLFF.

This clonotype was seen ten or more times. V is TRBV30 and J is TRBJ2-7; 7 nucleotides align to TRBD2. Germline trimming cut 3 bases from V and 6 bases from J; bases unmatched to any gene: 5. CDR3 length: 12 residues. Germline V lookup: CDR1 GTSNPN, CDR2 SVGIG (reference sequence). The DNA of the CDR3 is TGTGCCTGGAGCCAATGGGGGGGCGAGCAGTACTTC. Its translation is CAWSQWGGEQYF.

The sample holds a few counts of this clonotype. The chain employs TRBV7-9 and TRBJ1-4; D gene uncertain. The germline CDR1 and CDR2 sequences are SEHNR and FQNEAQ (reference sequence). V shed 3 bases and J shed 6 bases, with 8 bases lying between them. CDR3 size: 13 residues. DNA of the CDR3: TGTGCCAGCAGCTTTCAGGATGATGAAAAACTGTTTTTT. Residues: CASSFQDDEKLFF.

The chain has TRBV19 and TRBJ2-7; TRBD1 matches at 9 bases. CDR1 is LNHDA, CDR2 SQIVND, per germline (reference sequence). The CDR3 extends over 15 amino acids. J lost 3 bases, V lost 4 bases, and 7 bases had no gene match. CDR3 sequence reads: CASSSAGTGNYEQYF. DNA of the CDR3: TGTGCCAGTAGTAGCGCCGGGACAGGGAACTACGAGCAGTACTTC.

This clonotype was seen a single time. The conserved phenylalanine or tryptophan normally closing the CDR3 is absent here, so this likely arose from a read error. The DNA is omitted, as the CDR3 cannot be located on it reliably, and the CDR3 follows TCRdb's listing. This chain links TRBV21-1 with TRBJ2-3. TRBV21-1 is a pseudogene segment. The CDR3 totals 11 residues, both ends included. This CDR3 reads CASSRGDTQYL.

This clonotype was counted between two and nine times. V and J are TRBV9 and TRBJ2-2, with 9 positions matching TRBD2. Germline-derived CDR1 and CDR2 are SGDLS and YYNGEE. Trimming took 3 bases from V and 5 from J; bases not matched to a gene: 2. This CDR3 has 14 amino acids. This CDR3 reads CASSDGLATGELFF. For the CDR3, the DNA is TGTGCCAGCAGCGACGGACTAGCGACCGGGGAGCTGTTTTTT.

A few counts support this clonotype. The V and J genes are TRBV20-1 and TRBJ1-1; 7 bases agree with TRBD1. Germline trimming cut 2 bases from V and 4 bases from J; bases unmatched to any gene: 10. CDR3 length: 15 amino acids. The germline V gene encodes CDR1 DFQATT and CDR2 SNEGSKA (reference sequence). For the CDR3, the DNA is TGCAGTGCTAGACCACACAGGGGTGGGGTCACTGAAGCTTTCTTT. It translates to CSARPHRGGVTEAFF.